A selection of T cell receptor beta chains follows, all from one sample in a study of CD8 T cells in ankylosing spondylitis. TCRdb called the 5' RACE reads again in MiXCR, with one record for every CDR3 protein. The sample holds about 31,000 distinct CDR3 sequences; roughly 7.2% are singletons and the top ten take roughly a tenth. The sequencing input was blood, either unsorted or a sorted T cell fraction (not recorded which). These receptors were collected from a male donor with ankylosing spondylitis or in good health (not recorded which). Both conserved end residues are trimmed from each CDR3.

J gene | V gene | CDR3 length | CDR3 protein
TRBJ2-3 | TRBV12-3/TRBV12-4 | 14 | ASSLGTTLNTDTQY
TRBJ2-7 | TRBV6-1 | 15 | ASSSTPIWREQNEQY
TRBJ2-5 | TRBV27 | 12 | ASSLGTGGETQY
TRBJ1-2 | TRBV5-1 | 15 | ASSPRTGDLPNYGYT
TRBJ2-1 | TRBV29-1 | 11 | SATELLGGEQF
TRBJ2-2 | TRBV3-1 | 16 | ASSRPASGGGLPGELF
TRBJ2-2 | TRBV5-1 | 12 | ASSLATSTGELF
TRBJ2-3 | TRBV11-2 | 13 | ASSLTSGPSDTQY
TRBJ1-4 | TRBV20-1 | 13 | SATSTQGAGEKLF
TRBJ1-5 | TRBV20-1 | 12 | SAPDGARNQPQH
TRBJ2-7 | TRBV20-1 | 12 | SASAGSGGYEQY
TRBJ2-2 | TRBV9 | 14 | ASSLGTSVSTGELF
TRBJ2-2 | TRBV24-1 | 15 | ATSDFGAAPYTGELF
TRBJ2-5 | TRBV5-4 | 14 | ASSLGLRGTRETQY
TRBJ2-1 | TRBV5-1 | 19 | ASSSSRGPVSVISSYNEQF
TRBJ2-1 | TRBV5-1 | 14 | ASSFPRDRVVNEQF
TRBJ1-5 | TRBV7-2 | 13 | ASSSDSEGLQPQH
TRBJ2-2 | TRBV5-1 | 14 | ASSPGDREDTGELF
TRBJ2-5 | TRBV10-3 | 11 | AISDASQETQY
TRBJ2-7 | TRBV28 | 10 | ATGEGWREQY
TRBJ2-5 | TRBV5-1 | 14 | ASSLVPAGVAETQY
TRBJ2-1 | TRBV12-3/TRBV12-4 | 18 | ASRNLGTSGPESSYNEQF